A single TCR beta chain is shown here with its context. Sequencing was performed with immunoSEQ multiplex PCR; in TCRdb, only in-frame clones are kept and a portion is missing. The sample lists about 79,000 clones, roughly 94% occurring once. The data originate from a study of technical replicates of blood from a few donors. The sequenced sample was T cells isolated from PBMCs. The source of this sequence is a human donor in good health.

CDR3 residues: CASSPLSTGYEQYF. In nucleotides, the CDR3 is TGTGCCAGCAGTCCGCTATCTACAGGCTACGAGCAGTACTTC. The chain has TRBV28 and TRBJ2-7, with D perhaps TRBD1 (5 bases). V lost 5 bases and J lost 3, with 14 bases in between. CDR3 length: 14 residues. The V gene's germline CDR1 is MDHEN and CDR2 SYDVKM.